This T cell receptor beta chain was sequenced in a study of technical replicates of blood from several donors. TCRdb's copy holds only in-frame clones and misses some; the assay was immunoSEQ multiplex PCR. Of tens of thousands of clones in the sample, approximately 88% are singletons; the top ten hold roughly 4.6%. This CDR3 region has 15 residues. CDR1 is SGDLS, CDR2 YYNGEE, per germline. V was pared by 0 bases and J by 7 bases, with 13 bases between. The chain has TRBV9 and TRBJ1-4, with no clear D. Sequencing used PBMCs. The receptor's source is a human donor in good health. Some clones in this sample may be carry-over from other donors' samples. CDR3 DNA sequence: TGTGCCAGCAGCGTAGAGGCAGGAGGAGGTGAAAAACTGTTTTTT. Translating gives CASSVEAGGGEKLFF. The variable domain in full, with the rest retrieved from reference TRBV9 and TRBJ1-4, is DSGVTQTPKHLITATGQRVTLRCSPRSGDLSVYWYQQSLDQGLQFLIQYYNGEERAKGNILERFSAQQFPDLHSELNLSSLELGDSALYFCASSVEAGGGEKLFFGSGTQLSVL.